This T cell receptor (beta chain) is drawn from a study of spatial heterogeneity in lung cancer. Study background: Raw sequencing reads included, on average, more than ten appearances of each unique TCR and UMI combination.

The V and J ends lost 7 bases and 6 bases respectively, with 15 bases between them. CDR1 and CDR2 (germline): SQVTM, ANQGSEA. CDR3 size: 13 residues. TCRdb passed the 5' RACE reads through MiXCR, listing each CDR3 protein once. Of more than 10,000 distinct CDR3 sequences in the sample, 11% to 15% were seen once. Indicated time point: sample taken at primary tumor resection. Researchers sequenced whole RNA taken from tumor, nontumor lung or frozen PBMC without sorting. The donors, about 74 patients with untreated early-stage non-small cell lung cancer, provided the samples. Here the sequenced sample was PBMCs, taken at surgery. The gene calls are TRBV29-1 and TRBJ1-4; D is perhaps TRBD1 (6 bases). This sequence was found in a male donor with early-stage non-small cell lung cancer. The CDR3 loop is CSGHGGADEKLFF. CDR3 nucleotide sequence: TGCAGCGGGCATGGGGGGGCGGATGAAAAACTGTTTTTT.